This entry lists 23 T cell receptor beta chains sequenced from one sample in a study of T cell changes during pregnancy in multiple sclerosis. Data came from immunoSEQ multiplex PCR; TCRdb stores just in-frame clones and leaves some out. The table includes 60,000 to 75,000 clones, roughly 90% detected once. The sequences come from peripheral blood, collected in the third trimester of pregnancy. These receptors came from a female donor with multiple sclerosis, enrolled in a pregnancy study.

The chain links TRBV18 to TRBJ1-2; D is unclear. V lost 2 bases and J lost 7, with 17 bases in between. Germline loops: CDR1 KGHSH, CDR2 LQKENI. The CDR3 totals 15 residues. The CDR3 protein is CASSPERGSGGGYTF. As DNA, the CDR3 is TGTGCCAGCTCACCAGAGCGGGGAAGTGGCGGTGGCTACACCTTC.

V and J are TRBV4-1 and TRBJ1-5; a weak D match, TRBD1 (6 bases). The ends were cut back, 3 bases at V and 7 bases at J, with 19 bases in the middle. Germline V gene sequence: CDR1 MGHRA, CDR2 YSYEKL. The length of the CDR3 is 16 residues. CDR3 sequence reads: CASSQIETGWRQPQHF. The DNA for the CDR3 is TGCGCCAGCAGCCAGATAGAAACAGGGTGGCGCCAGCCCCAGCATTTT.

CDR3 nucleotide sequence: TGTGCCAGCAGCATCAGACAGGCCAACACCGGGGAGCTGTTTTTT. Its translation is CASSIRQANTGELFF. The chain employs TRBV7-9 and TRBJ2-2, with D perhaps matching TRBD1 (6 bases). The CDR3 loop spans 15 amino acids. Germline V gene data show CDR1 as SEHNR and CDR2 as FQNEAQ (reference sequence). The V end was cut by 5 bases, the J end by 2 bases, with 12 bases between.

This clone was counted once. The chain links TRBV5-1 to TRBJ2-5; D is ambiguous. Germline loops: CDR1 SGHRS, CDR2 YFSETQ. The CDR3 is 13 amino acids. V lost 0 bases and J lost 6, with 9 bases in between. The chain's CDR3 is CASSLAYIKTQYF. CDR3 nucleotide sequence: TGCGCCAGCAGCTTGGCCTATATAAAGACCCAGTACTTC.

The rearrangement uses TRBV19 and TRBJ1-6, with a weak D call TRBD1 (6 bases). The CDR3 has 14 amino acids. The germline gives CDR1 LNHDA, CDR2 SQIVND (reference sequence). Trimming took 8 bases from V and 9 from J, leaving 17 bases between them. CDR3 protein: CASGPDREFSPLHF. In DNA, the CDR3 is TGTGCCAGTGGCCCGGACAGAGAGTTTTCACCCCTCCACTTT.

J is TRBJ2-7 and V is TRBV19; perhaps TRBD1 as D (6 bases). Germline V lookup: CDR1 LNHDA, CDR2 SQIVND (reference sequence). There are 14 residues in the CDR3. V gave up 4 bases and J gave up 5 bases, with 15 bases separating them. This CDR3 reads CASSKTTGMDEQYF. The CDR3 DNA reads TGTGCCAGTAGTAAAACGACAGGAATGGACGAGCAGTACTTC.

The chain has TRBV30 and TRBJ2-5; possibly TRBD1 for D (5 bases). Germline-derived CDR1 and CDR2 are GTSNPN and SVGIG (reference sequence). This CDR3 has 16 amino acids. The ends were cut back, 0 bases at V and 7 bases at J, with 21 bases in the middle. The CDR3 DNA sequence: TGTGCCTGGAGTGTACAAGCGTGGGGCGGAGTGGGGACCCAGTACTTC. It encodes CAWSVQAWGGVGTQYF.

The chain links TRBV6-6 to TRBJ2-7, with TRBD1 as a possible D gene (6 bases). Germline loops: CDR1 MNHNY, CDR2 SVGAGI (reference sequence). The CDR3 has 14 residues. Trimming stripped 5 bases from V and 1 base from J, with 12 bases between. The CDR3 DNA reads as TGTGCCAGCAGTCCCGGGACACGATCCTACGAGCAGTACTTC. Translated: CASSPGTRSYEQYF.

V is TRBV30 and J is TRBJ2-7; 7 bases match TRBD1. J was trimmed by 3 bases and V by 2 bases; bases with no gene match: 1. The CDR3 sequence is 12 residues long. From germline, CDR1 is GTSNPN and CDR2 SVGIG (reference sequence). As DNA, the CDR3 is TGTGCCTGGAGTCGGGACAGCTACGAGCAGTACTTC. Encoded protein: CAWSRDSYEQYF.

The V and J genes are TRBV27 and TRBJ1-6, with D perhaps TRBD1 (5 bases). Germline loops: CDR1 MNHEY, CDR2 SMNVEV (reference sequence). Trimming cost V 5 bases and J 1 base, with 30 bases left between them. The CDR3 totals 22 residues. DNA for the CDR3: TGTGCCAGCAGTCTGCATTGGCGGCCCGGGGGAGACCCGTATTCCTATAATTCACCCCTCCACTTT. Translation: CASSLHWRPGGDPYSYNSPLHF.

J is TRBJ1-2 and V is TRBV19, with D unclear. Trimming left V 0 bases short and J 4 bases short, with 6 bases between. Germline V gene sequence: CDR1 LNHDA, CDR2 SQIVND (reference sequence). There are 13 residues in the CDR3. The DNA of the CDR3 is TGTGCCAGTAGTATAGATGGCATCTATGGCTACACCTTC. It translates to CASSIDGIYGYTF.

The chain couples TRBV11-3 to TRBJ2-1, with D possibly matching TRBD2 (6 bases). V was shortened by 1 base and J by 3 bases, with 7 bases between the two germline ends. Germline V gene data show CDR1 as SGHNT and CDR2 as YENEEA. The CDR3 consists of 14 residues. CDR3 protein: CASSLGTNYNEQFF. CDR3 DNA: TGTGCCAGCAGCTTAGGGACTAACTACAATGAGCAGTTCTTC.

The gene calls are TRBV6-4 and TRBJ1-1; possibly TRBD1 for D (6 bases). V shed 6 bases and J shed 0 bases, with 11 bases lying between them. This CDR3 has 14 amino acids. Germline V gives CDR1 MRHNA, CDR2 SNTAGT. The CDR3 region is CASSPDRVNTEAFF. CDR3 nucleotides: TGTGCCAGCAGCCCGGACAGAGTGAACACTGAAGCTTTCTTT.

The chain links TRBV10-3 to TRBJ1-1; the D gene is possibly TRBD1 (6 bases). Trimming pared 11 bases from V and 3 bases from J, leaving 19 bases between. Looked up from germline, CDR1 is ENHRY and CDR2 is SYGVKD. The CDR3 sequence is 14 residues long. CDR3 sequence: CASGANPGDTEAFF. Here the CDR3 DNA reads TGTGCCTCAGGGGCAAACCCAGGGGACACTGAAGCTTTCTTT.

V and J are TRBV4-3 and TRBJ1-1; TRBD1 matches at 10 bases. From germline, CDR1 is LGHNA and CDR2 YSLEER. The CDR3 runs 15 residues. The trim removed 2 bases at V and 7 bases at J, leaving 7 bases unmatched. The CDR3 nucleotides read TGCGCCAGCAGCCAACGGACAGGGGGTATCATTGAAGCTTTCTTT. Its translation is CASSQRTGGIIEAFF.

V gene TRBV27 combines with J gene TRBJ1-2, with D unclear. V lost 5 bases and J 3 bases, leaving 16 bases between the germline ends. The CDR3 runs to 15 residues. Looked up from germline, CDR1 is MNHEY and CDR2 is SMNVEV (reference sequence). The CDR3 here is CASSHSRGPDYGYTF. In nucleotides, the CDR3 is TGTGCCAGCAGTCACTCCCGAGGCCCGGACTATGGCTACACCTTC.

The chain joins TRBV6-1 to TRBJ1-2; weak D call: TRBD1 (5 bases). The germline V and J ends were trimmed by 5 bases and 10 bases, with 11 bases remaining between them. In germline, CDR1 is MNHNS, CDR2 SASEGT. The CDR3 extends over 11 amino acids. The CDR3 reads CASSYVGLYTF. As DNA, the CDR3 is TGTGCCAGCAGTTACGTGGGGCTCTACACCTTC.

The rearrangement uses TRBV7-8 and TRBJ2-5; TRBD2 agrees at 12 bases. From germline, CDR1 is SGHVS and CDR2 FQNEAQ. V trimming: 4 bases; J trimming: 3 bases; junction bases outside the gene matches: 9. The CDR3 contains 17 residues. The CDR3 region has the DNA TGTGCCAGCAGCTCGCGACTAGCGGGGGCACTCGAAGAGACCCAGTACTTC. Its protein product is CASSSRLAGALEETQYF.

The chain joins TRBV19 to TRBJ1-4, with TRBD1 as a possible D gene (6 bases). V lost 6 bases and J lost 4, with 24 bases in between. Germline V CDR1 and CDR2: LNHDA, SQIVND (reference sequence). CDR3 length: 18 residues. CDR3 in amino acids: CASSQNFAQGQLNEKLFF. The CDR3 DNA is TGTGCCAGTAGCCAAAACTTCGCCCAAGGACAGCTTAATGAAAAACTGTTTTTT.

V gene TRBV5-6 combines with J gene TRBJ1-6; 8 nucleotides agree with TRBD1. J gave up 8 bases and V 4 bases, and 11 bases lay outside the gene matches. This CDR3 comprises 16 residues. Germline values: CDR1 SGHDT, CDR2 YYEEEE. The CDR3 coding sequence is TGTGCCAGCAGCCCCGACAGGGGTAATATGTATTCACCCCTCCACTTT. Its translation is CASSPDRGNMYSPLHF.

This clone has just one count. A junction end diverges from the germline sequence, so it may reflect a read error. CDR3 sequence (DNA): TGTGCCAGCAGCTTAGTTGCGGGACAGGGAAGAAGTCCGGGCTTT. Residues: CASSLVAGQGRSPGF. This chain connects TRBV13 to TRBJ1-1, with 9 bases identical to TRBD1. Germline V gene data show CDR1 as PRHDT and CDR2 as FYEKMQ (reference sequence). This CDR3 has 15 residues.

This clone occurred once. The J gene is TRBJ1-5, the V gene TRBV6-5; D call uncertain. The CDR3 runs to 13 residues. Germline V gene sequence: CDR1 MNHEY, CDR2 SVGAGI. Trimming stripped 6 bases from V and 3 bases from J, with 9 bases between. This CDR3 is CASSRDINQPQHF. The CDR3 DNA reads TGTGCCAGCAGCCGGGATATCAATCAGCCCCAGCATTTT.

The rearrangement joins TRBV6-1 to TRBJ2-5, with unresolved D. CDR3 length: 14 amino acids. Germline CDR1 is MNHNS and CDR2 is SASEGT. The V end lost 0 bases, the J end lost 1 base, and 6 bases lay between the germline ends. CDR3: CASSEAQIQETQYF. The DNA of the CDR3 is TGTGCCAGCAGTGAAGCACAGATCCAAGAGACCCAGTACTTC.